The 31 T cell receptor beta chains reported below all come from one sample, sequenced in a study of cytomegalovirus exposure and HLA in healthy donors. PCR involved 60 Vbeta and 13 Jbeta primers. Here immunoSEQ multiplex PCR was the method, and the copy in TCRdb shows in-frame clones only, minus some. The sample consists of 150,000 or so clones, 75% of them appearing once. Sequenced input: PBMCs. These receptors came from a middle-aged woman in good health and CMV-seropositive.

This chain joins TRBV7-3 and TRBJ1-1; 8 bases align to TRBD1. CDR1 is SGHTA and CDR2 is FQGTGA in the germline V gene. The J segment lost 1 base and the V segment lost 5 bases, leaving 6 bases of the junction unmatched. This CDR3 has 15 amino acids. The CDR3 nucleotides read TGTGCCAGCAGCCCAGGACAGGGTTGGAACACTGAAGCTTTCTTT. Translated, it gives CASSPGQGWNTEAFF.

The chain combines TRBV7-2 with TRBJ1-2; 8 positions agree with TRBD1. V lost 6 bases to trimming and J lost 4 bases; unmatched junction nucleotides: 10. The CDR3 contains 15 residues. CDR1 is SGHTA and CDR2 is FQGNSA in the germline V gene. Written as DNA, the CDR3 is TGTGCCAGCAGTCAACGGACAGGGAGGACCTATGGCTACACCTTC. It codes for CASSQRTGRTYGYTF. The full variable domain, with the rest looked up from reference TRBV7-2 and TRBJ1-2, is GAGVSQSPSNKVTEKGKDVELRCDPISGHTALYWYRQSLGQGLEFLIYFQGNSAPDKSGLPSDRFSAERTGGSVSTLTIQRTQQEDSAVYLCASSQRTGRTYGYTFGSGTRLTVV.

The chain recombines TRBV7-2 with TRBJ2-5; 9 nucleotides match TRBD1. TRBJ2-7 matches the DNA end more closely, so the J call is doubtful. Germline-derived CDR1 and CDR2 are SGHTA and FQGNSA. The CDR3 loop spans 13 amino acids. The CDR3 DNA is TGTGCCAGCAGCTCCCGGGACAGGGACGAGCAGTACTTC. This codes for CASSSRDRDEQYF.

The rearrangement links TRBV7-3 to TRBJ2-1, with a possible D match to TRBD1 (6 bases). The V gene lost 2 bases and the J gene lost 6 bases, with 11 bases spanning the gap. The CDR3 contains 14 residues. Per germline, CDR1 SGHTA and CDR2 FQGTGA. This CDR3 reads CASSLGNRANEQFF. In DNA, the CDR3 is TGTGCCAGCAGCTTAGGAAACAGGGCCAATGAGCAGTTCTTC.

V usage is TRBV28 and J usage is TRBJ2-5; no definite D call. The DNA end lines up better with TRBJ2-7; the J call may be wrong. CDR3 length: 14 amino acids. Germline loops: CDR1 MDHEN, CDR2 SYDVKM. CDR3 amino acids: CASRPALSSYEQYF. The CDR3 DNA sequence: TGTGCCAGCAGGCCCGCTCTGAGCTCCTACGAGCAGTACTTC.

V is TRBV20-1 and J is TRBJ2-1; a possible D gene is TRBD1 (5 bases). The CDR3 is made up of 11 amino acids. Per the germline V gene, CDR1 is DFQATT and CDR2 is SNEGSKA (reference sequence). Trimming removed 3 bases at V and 5 bases at J, with 5 bases between. The CDR3 region has the DNA TGCAGTGCTAGGGGGCACAATGAGCAGTTCTTC. Its protein product is CSARGHNEQFF.

The chain employs TRBV5-4 and TRBJ2-7; 7 bases agree with TRBD1. V lost 0 bases and J lost 5; bases outside the gene matches: 2. The V gene's germline CDR1 is SGHNT and CDR2 YYREEE (reference sequence). CDR3 length: 13 residues. The CDR3 here is CASSLDRGHEQYF. The CDR3 DNA is TGTGCCAGCAGCTTGGACAGGGGACACGAGCAGTACTTC. Using reference TRBV5-4 and TRBJ2-7 for the parts outside the CDR3, the full variable domain is ETGVTQSPTHLIKTRGQQVTLRCSSQSGHNTVSWYQQALGQGPQFIFQYYREEENGRGNFPPRFSGLQFPNYSSELNVNALELDDSALYLCASSLDRGHEQYFGPGTRLTVT.

The DNA of the CDR3 is TGTGCCAGCAGAACCAATCCGGAGGCATCACGCACTAACTATGGCTACACCTTC. Protein: CASRTNPEASRTNYGYTF. This rearrangement joins TRBV12-1 to TRBJ1-2. TRBV12-1 is annotated as a pseudogene. CDR3 size: 18 residues.

This clone was picked up a small number of times. The V and J genes are TRBV6-1 and TRBJ1-1; TRBD1 matches 8 bases. Germline-derived CDR1 and CDR2 are MNHNS and SASEGT. Losses at the gene ends were 3 bases for V and 4 bases for J; bases not matched to a gene: 4. The CDR3 is made up of 14 amino acids. In DNA form, the CDR3 reads TGTGCCAGCAGTGATAGGACAGGGCTCACTGAAGCTTTCTTT. Its translation is CASSDRTGLTEAFF.

The chain is built from TRBV6-5 and TRBJ2-1; TRBD2 agrees at 8 bases. The CDR3 spans 15 residues. V was clipped by 5 bases and J by 3 bases; unmatched bases: 6. The germline V gene encodes CDR1 MNHEY and CDR2 SVGAGI. CDR3 DNA: TGTGCCAGCAGTCGCTCCGGGACTAGCTACAATGAGCAGTTCTTC. Its translation is CASSRSGTSYNEQFF.

The rearrangement joins TRBV11-3 to TRBJ2-3; a weak D match, TRBD2 (6 bases). Germline V gene lookup returns CDR1 SGHNT and CDR2 YENEEA. The CDR3 length is 14 residues. Trimming shortened V by 3 bases and J by 2 bases, and 9 bases separated the two germline ends. The CDR3: CASSFGRSTDTQYF. In nucleotides, the CDR3 is TGTGCCAGCAGCTTCGGGAGATCCACAGATACGCAGTATTTT.

The CDR3 sequence is CASSADRGGIETQYF. The CDR3 nucleotides are TGTGCCAGCAGCGCTGACAGGGGAGGAATAGAGACCCAGTACTTC. This sequence joins TRBV9 and TRBJ2-5; 8 nucleotides align to TRBD1. V dropped 3 bases and J dropped 4; count of bases not matched to a gene: 8. Germline V gene lookup returns CDR1 SGDLS and CDR2 YYNGEE. The CDR3 length is 15 residues.

The V and J genes are TRBV29-1 and TRBJ2-3; 11 positions agree with TRBD2. Germline V gene lookup returns CDR1 SQVTM and CDR2 ANQGSEA. CDR3 length: 14 amino acids. Trimming removed 8 bases from V and 5 bases from J; junction bases left unmatched: 9. CDR3 protein: CSFRRLAGLDTQYF. The CDR3 coding sequence is TGCAGCTTCCGAAGACTAGCGGGACTAGATACGCAGTATTTT.

This chain uses TRBV5-1 with TRBJ2-3; possible D gene TRBD2, 6 bases. V lost 5 bases and J lost 6, with 19 bases in between. The CDR3 has 15 amino acids. The V gene's germline CDR1 is SGHRS and CDR2 YFSETQ. The DNA for the CDR3 is TGCGCCAGCAGTCGAGGTCGGGGGAGGAGTGATACGCAGTATTTT. It specifies CASSRGRGRSDTQYF. Looking up the rest from reference TRBV5-1 and TRBJ2-3 gives the full variable domain: KAGVTQTPRYLIKTRGQQVTLSCSPISGHRSVSWYQQTPGQGLQFLFEYFSETQRNKGNFPGRFSGRQFSNSRSEMNVSTLELGDSALYLCASSRGRGRSDTQYFGPGTRLTVL.

The chain employs TRBV28 and TRBJ2-2; no firm D call. Trimming left V 2 bases short and J 0 bases short, with 4 bases between. Germline V gives CDR1 MDHEN, CDR2 SYDVKM. The CDR3 has 14 residues. In DNA form, the CDR3 reads TGTGCCAGCAGTTTAGCGGCGAACACCGGGGAGCTGTTTTTT. Encoded protein: CASSLAANTGELFF.

This chain connects TRBV14 to TRBJ2-5; tentatively, D is TRBD1 (6 bases). This CDR3 is built from 14 residues. Between the trimmed V and J ends, which lost 4 bases and 2 bases, there was a span of 11 bases. Germline loops: CDR1 SGHDN, CDR2 FVKESK. CDR3 sequence: CASSRGQLQETQYF. The CDR3 DNA reads as TGTGCCAGCAGCCGAGGACAGCTTCAAGAGACCCAGTACTTC.

The chain uses TRBV28 and TRBJ2-7; 9 bases are shared with TRBD1. The germline CDR1 and CDR2 sequences are MDHEN and SYDVKM. Unmatched junction bases numbered 8, after V lost 4 bases and J lost 4 bases. The CDR3 is 15 amino acids. The CDR3: CASSSPTGGKYEQYF. As DNA, the CDR3 is TGTGCCAGCAGTTCCCCGACAGGGGGAAAATACGAGCAGTACTTC.

This chain uses TRBV5-4 with TRBJ1-2; TRBD1 is a possible D gene (5 bases). The CDR3 runs to 16 residues. V lost 0 bases, J lost 7 bases, and 19 bases lay in between. The V gene's germline CDR1 is SGHNT and CDR2 YYREEE (reference sequence). The CDR3 loop is CASSLVLSRAGFGYTF. In nucleotides, the CDR3 is TGTGCCAGCAGCTTGGTTTTGTCCAGGGCCGGTTTTGGCTACACCTTC.

The chain joins TRBV4-1 to TRBJ2-2, with 13 bases lining up with TRBD2. J lost 2 bases, V lost 1 base, and 1 base had no gene match. CDR1 and CDR2 from the germline V gene are MGHRA and YSYEKL. The CDR3 has 17 amino acids. The CDR3 reads CASSQGTSGSNTGELFF. In DNA form, the CDR3 reads TGCGCCAGCAGCCAAGGGACTAGCGGGAGTAACACCGGGGAGCTGTTTTTT.

The rearrangement uses TRBV7-6 and TRBJ1-4, with 7 bases lining up with TRBD1. This CDR3 has 15 residues. CDR1 is SGHVS and CDR2 is FNYEAQ in the germline V gene. J gave up 3 bases and V 5 bases, and 6 bases lay outside the gene matches. The CDR3 here is CASSPRQGSNEKLFF. CDR3 in DNA: TGTGCCAGCAGCCCGAGACAGGGTTCTAATGAAAAACTGTTTTTT.

The chain uses TRBV28 and TRBJ1-4; 7 bases match TRBD1. The CDR3 totals 15 residues. With 10 bases clipped from V and 5 bases from J, the junction kept 13 bases outside the gene matches. CDR1 is MDHEN and CDR2 is SYDVKM in the germline V gene. CDR3 sequence: CATTIPGQQNEKLFF. The CDR3 DNA sequence: TGTGCCACCACCATTCCGGGACAGCAAAATGAAAAACTGTTTTTT.

This clone has just a few counts. The CDR3: CASSPPRTGGASIRSYEQYF. CDR3 in DNA: TGTGCCAGCTCACCACCCCGGACAGGGGGTGCTTCAATAAGATCCTACGAGCAGTACTTC. The V and J genes are TRBV18 and TRBJ2-7; the match to TRBD1 covers 10 bases. Germline V gives CDR1 KGHSH, CDR2 LQKENI. With 0 bases clipped from V and 1 base from J, the junction kept 15 bases outside the gene matches. There are 20 residues in the CDR3.

The rearrangement uses TRBV19 and TRBJ2-2; 12 bases are shared with TRBD2. The CDR3 loop spans 19 amino acids. From germline, CDR1 is LNHDA and CDR2 SQIVND (reference sequence). Germline trimming cut 7 bases from V and 2 bases from J; bases unmatched to any gene: 14. Written as DNA, the CDR3 is TGTGCCAGTATTAGTCGTAAACTAGCGGGAGGTTTAAACACCGGGGAGCTGTTTTTT. This translates into CASISRKLAGGLNTGELFF. The variable domain in full, completed from reference TRBV19 and TRBJ2-2, reads DGGITQSPKYLFRKEGQNVTLSCEQNLNHDAMYWYRQDPGQGLRLIYYSQIVNDFQKGDIAEGYSVSREKKESFPLTVTSAQKNPTAFYLCASISRKLAGGLNTGELFFGEGSRLTVL.

The genes are TRBV7-9 and TRBJ2-1; TRBD2 matches at 8 bases. The J segment lost 2 bases and the V segment lost 5 bases, leaving 17 bases of the junction unmatched. The CDR3 runs 19 residues. The germline gives CDR1 SEHNR, CDR2 FQNEAQ (reference sequence). CDR3 in amino acids: CASSLGSGGGGRTYNEQFF. The CDR3 DNA reads as TGTGCCAGCAGCCTAGGTTCCGGGGGTGGCGGGAGGACCTACAATGAGCAGTTCTTC.

This clone has a handful of counts. The CDR3 nucleotides read TGTGCCAGCAGTATAGAAACCGGGGAGCTGTTTTTT. It is translated as CASSIETGELFF. J is TRBJ2-2 and V is TRBV2; D is ambiguous. Trimming pared 5 bases from V and 5 bases from J, leaving 6 bases between. Per germline, CDR1 SNHLY and CDR2 FYNNEI. CDR3 length: 12 residues.

Here the CDR3 DNA reads TGCGCCAGCAGAATTACTAGCGACTCCTACAATGAGCAGTTCTTC. This translates into CASRITSDSYNEQFF. J is TRBJ2-1 and V is TRBV5-1; the match to TRBD2 covers 7 bases. Unmatched junction bases numbered 5, after V lost 5 bases and J lost 0 bases. This CDR3 is 15 amino acids long. Germline lookup yields CDR1 SGHRS and CDR2 YFSETQ.

This chain links TRBV29-1 with TRBJ1-1; D is possibly TRBD1 (5 bases). Germline values: CDR1 SQVTM, CDR2 ANQGSEA. V shed 7 bases and J shed 2 bases, with 14 bases lying between them. The CDR3 runs 13 residues. In DNA form, the CDR3 reads TGCAGCGCTAGACAGCTCACAAACACTGAAGCTTTCTTT. Translating it yields CSARQLTNTEAFF. The full variable domain, in which reference TRBV29-1 and TRBJ1-1 provide the parts outside the CDR3, is SAVISQKPSRDICQRGTSLTIQCQVDSQVTMMFWYRQQPGQSLTLIATANQGSEATYESGFVIDKFPISRPNLTFSTLTVSNMSPEDSSIYLCSARQLTNTEAFFGQGTRLTVV.

There are a few counts of this clone. This chain uses TRBV2 with TRBJ1-2, with D unclear. The germline V gene encodes CDR1 SNHLY and CDR2 FYNNEI. Trimming pared 6 bases from V and 4 bases from J, leaving 15 bases between. CDR3 length: 14 residues. The CDR3 nucleotides are TGTGCCAGCAGCGGGGTTGTGGCAGTCTATGGCTACACCTTC. It is translated as CASSGVVAVYGYTF.

The chain uses TRBV25-1 and TRBJ2-7; the match to TRBD2 covers 8 bases. Germline CDR1 is MGHDK and CDR2 is SYGVNS. Unmatched junction bases numbered 6, after V lost 2 bases and J lost 3 bases. The CDR3 spans 15 residues. DNA of the CDR3: TGTGCCAGCAGTGAACGGGGGGGCAGCATCTACGAGCAGTACTTC. This translates into CASSERGGSIYEQYF.

This chain connects TRBV5-1 to TRBJ1-2; TRBD1 agrees at 8 bases. The CDR3 runs to 21 residues. Per the germline V gene, CDR1 is SGHRS and CDR2 is YFSETQ. V lost 4 bases and J lost 4; bases outside the gene matches: 27. The CDR3 DNA sequence: TGCGCCAGCAGCCTCCTGGGAATGGGGACAGGAGCCGACGGAGTTCTCTATGGCTACACCTTC. Encoded protein: CASSLLGMGTGADGVLYGYTF.

The chain joins TRBV28 to TRBJ1-5, with D possibly matching TRBD1 (6 bases). The V end lost 3 bases, the J end lost 4 bases, and 16 bases lay between the germline ends. Per the germline V gene, CDR1 is MDHEN and CDR2 is SYDVKM. CDR3 length equals 16 residues. The CDR3 reads CASSLTGPPVNQPQHF. Written as DNA, the CDR3 is TGTGCCAGCAGTTTGACAGGCCCTCCCGTTAATCAGCCCCAGCATTTT.